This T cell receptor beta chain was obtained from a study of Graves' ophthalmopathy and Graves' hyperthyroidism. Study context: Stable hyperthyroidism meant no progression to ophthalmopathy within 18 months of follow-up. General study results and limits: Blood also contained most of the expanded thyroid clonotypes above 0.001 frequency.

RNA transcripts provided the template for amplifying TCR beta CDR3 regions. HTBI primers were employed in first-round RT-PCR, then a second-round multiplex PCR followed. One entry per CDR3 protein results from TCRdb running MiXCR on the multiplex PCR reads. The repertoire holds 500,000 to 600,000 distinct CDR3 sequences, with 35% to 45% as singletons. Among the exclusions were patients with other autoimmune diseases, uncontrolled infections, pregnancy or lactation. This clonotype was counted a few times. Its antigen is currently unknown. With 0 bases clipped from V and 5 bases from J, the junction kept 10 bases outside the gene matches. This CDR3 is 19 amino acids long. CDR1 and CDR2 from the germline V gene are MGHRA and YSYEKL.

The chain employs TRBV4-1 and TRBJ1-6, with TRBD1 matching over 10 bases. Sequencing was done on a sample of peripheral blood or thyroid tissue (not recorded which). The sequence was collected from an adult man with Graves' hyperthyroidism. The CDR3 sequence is CASSQEKVGQGVNNSPLHF. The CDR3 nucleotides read TGCGCCAGCAGCCAAGAGAAAGTCGGACAGGGGGTAAATAATTCACCCCTCCACTTT.